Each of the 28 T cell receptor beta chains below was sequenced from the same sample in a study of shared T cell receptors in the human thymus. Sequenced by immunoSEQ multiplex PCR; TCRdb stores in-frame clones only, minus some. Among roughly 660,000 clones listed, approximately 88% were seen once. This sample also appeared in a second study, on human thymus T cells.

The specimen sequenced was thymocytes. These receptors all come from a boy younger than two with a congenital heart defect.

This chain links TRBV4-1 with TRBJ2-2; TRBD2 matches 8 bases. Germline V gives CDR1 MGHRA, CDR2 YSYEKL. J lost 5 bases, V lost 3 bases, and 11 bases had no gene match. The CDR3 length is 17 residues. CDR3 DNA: TGCGCCAGCAGCCAGGAAAGAAGCGGGAGTCGGACCGGGGAGCTGTTTTTT. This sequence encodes CASSQERSGSRTGELFF.

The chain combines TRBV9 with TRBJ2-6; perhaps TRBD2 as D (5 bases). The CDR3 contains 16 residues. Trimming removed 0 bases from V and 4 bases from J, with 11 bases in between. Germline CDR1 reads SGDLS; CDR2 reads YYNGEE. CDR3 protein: CASSVAGSQGANVLTF. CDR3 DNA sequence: TGTGCCAGCAGCGTAGCGGGGAGCCAAGGGGCCAACGTCCTGACTTTC.

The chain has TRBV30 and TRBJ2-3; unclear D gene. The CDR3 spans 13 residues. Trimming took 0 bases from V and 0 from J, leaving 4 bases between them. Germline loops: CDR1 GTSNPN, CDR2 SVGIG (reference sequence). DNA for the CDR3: TGTGCCTGGAGTGTGTCTAGCACAGATACGCAGTATTTT. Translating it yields CAWSVSSTDTQYF.

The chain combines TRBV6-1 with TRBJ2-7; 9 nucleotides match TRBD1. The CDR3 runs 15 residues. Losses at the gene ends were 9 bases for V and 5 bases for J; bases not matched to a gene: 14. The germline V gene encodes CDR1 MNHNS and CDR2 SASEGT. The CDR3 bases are TGTGCCAGTCAACAGGGGGCGCCCCCTGTCCACGAGCAGTACTTC. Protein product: CASQQGAPPVHEQYF.

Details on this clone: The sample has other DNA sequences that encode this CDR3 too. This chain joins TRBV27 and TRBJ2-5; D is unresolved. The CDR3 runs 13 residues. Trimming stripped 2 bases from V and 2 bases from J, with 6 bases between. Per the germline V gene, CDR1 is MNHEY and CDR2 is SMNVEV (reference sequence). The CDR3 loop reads CASSLGRQETQYF. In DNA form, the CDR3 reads TGTGCCAGCAGTTTAGGCCGTCAAGAGACCCAGTACTTC.

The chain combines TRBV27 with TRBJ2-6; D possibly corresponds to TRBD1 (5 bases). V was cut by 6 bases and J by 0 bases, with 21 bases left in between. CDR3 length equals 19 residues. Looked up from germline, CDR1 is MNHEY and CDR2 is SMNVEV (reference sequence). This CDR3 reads CASRRNLTGVLSGANVLTF. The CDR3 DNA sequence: TGTGCCAGCAGGCGAAACTTAACAGGCGTCCTCTCTGGGGCCAACGTCCTGACTTTC.

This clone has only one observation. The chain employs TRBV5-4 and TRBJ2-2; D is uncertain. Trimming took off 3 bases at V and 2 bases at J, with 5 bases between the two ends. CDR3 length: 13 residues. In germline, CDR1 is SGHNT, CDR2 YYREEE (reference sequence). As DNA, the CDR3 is TGTGCCAGCAGCTACAGTAACACCGGGGAGCTGTTTTTT. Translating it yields CASSYSNTGELFF.

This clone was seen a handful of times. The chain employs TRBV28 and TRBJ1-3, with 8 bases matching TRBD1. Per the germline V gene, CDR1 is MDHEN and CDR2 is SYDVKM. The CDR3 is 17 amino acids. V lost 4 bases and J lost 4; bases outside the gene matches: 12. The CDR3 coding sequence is TGTGCCAGCAGTTCCGGAAGAACAGGGGGACTGGGAAACACCATATATTTT. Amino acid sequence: CASSSGRTGGLGNTIYF. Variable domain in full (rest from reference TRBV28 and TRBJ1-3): DVKVTQSSRYLVKRTGEKVFLECVQDMDHENMFWYRQDPGLGLRLIYFSYDVKMKEKGDIPEGYSVSREKKERFSLILESASTNQTSMYLCASSSGRTGGLGNTIYFGEGSWLTVV.

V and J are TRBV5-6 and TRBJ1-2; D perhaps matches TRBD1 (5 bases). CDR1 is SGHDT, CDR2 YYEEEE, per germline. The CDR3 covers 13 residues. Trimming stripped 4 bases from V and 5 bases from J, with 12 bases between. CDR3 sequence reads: CASSHRTLYGYTF. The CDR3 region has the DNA TGTGCCAGCAGCCACAGGACCCTGTATGGCTACACCTTC.

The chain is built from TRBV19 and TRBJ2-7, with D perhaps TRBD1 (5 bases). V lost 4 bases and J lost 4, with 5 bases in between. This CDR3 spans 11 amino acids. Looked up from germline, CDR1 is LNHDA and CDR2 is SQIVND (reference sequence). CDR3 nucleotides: TGTGCCAGTAGTAAGGGGTACGAGCAGTACTTC. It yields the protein CASSKGYEQYF.

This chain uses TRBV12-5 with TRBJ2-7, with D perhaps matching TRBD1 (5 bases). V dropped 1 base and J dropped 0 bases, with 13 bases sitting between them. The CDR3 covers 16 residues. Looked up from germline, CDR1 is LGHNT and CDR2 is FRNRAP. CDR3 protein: CASGLAGSTGSYEQYF. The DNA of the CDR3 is TGTGCTAGTGGTTTGGCCGGCTCAACAGGCTCCTACGAGCAGTACTTC.

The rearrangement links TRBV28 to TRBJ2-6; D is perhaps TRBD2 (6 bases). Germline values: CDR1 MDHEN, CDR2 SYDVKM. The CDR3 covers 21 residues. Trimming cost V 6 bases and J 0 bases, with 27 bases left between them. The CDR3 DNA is TGTGCCAGCAGCCTGACGGGACGCCTTCGGGAGTGGGCCTCTGGGGCCAACGTCCTGACTTTC. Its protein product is CASSLTGRLREWASGANVLTF.

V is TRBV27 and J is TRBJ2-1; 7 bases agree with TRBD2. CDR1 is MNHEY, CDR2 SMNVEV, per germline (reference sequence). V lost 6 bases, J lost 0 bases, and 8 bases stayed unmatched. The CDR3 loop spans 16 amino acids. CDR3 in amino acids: CASSFPSGSSYNEQFF. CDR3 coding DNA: TGTGCCAGCAGCTTCCCTAGCGGAAGCTCCTACAATGAGCAGTTCTTC.

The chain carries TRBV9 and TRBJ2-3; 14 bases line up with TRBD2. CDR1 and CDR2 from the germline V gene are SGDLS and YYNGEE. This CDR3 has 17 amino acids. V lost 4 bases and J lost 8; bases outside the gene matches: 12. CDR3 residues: CASSRLAGGAGDGTQYF. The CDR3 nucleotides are TGTGCCAGCAGCCGACTAGCGGGAGGGGCAGGGGACGGTACGCAGTATTTT.

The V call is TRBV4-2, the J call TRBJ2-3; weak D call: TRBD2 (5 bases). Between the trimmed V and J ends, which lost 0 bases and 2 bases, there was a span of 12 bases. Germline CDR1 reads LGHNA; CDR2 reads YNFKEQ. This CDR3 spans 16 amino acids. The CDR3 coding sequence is TGTGCCAGCAGCCAAGATAGGACGGGAATCACAGATACGCAGTATTTT. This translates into CASSQDRTGITDTQYF.

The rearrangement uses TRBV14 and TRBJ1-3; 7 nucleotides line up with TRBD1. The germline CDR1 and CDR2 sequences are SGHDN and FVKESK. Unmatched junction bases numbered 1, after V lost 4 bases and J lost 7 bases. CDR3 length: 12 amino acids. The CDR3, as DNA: TGTGCCAGCAGCCTACAGGGGAACACCATATATTTT. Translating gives CASSLQGNTIYF.

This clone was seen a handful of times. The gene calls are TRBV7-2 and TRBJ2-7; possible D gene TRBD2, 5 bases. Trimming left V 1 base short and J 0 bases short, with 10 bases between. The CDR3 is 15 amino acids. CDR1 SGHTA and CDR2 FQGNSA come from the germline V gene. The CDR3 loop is CASSLEGVASYEQYF. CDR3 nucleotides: TGTGCCAGCAGCTTAGAGGGAGTAGCCTCCTACGAGCAGTACTTC.

The CDR3 bases are TGTGCCAGCAGCCCCCGTTTATCGGGGGAAGATACGCAGTATTTT. It is translated as CASSPRLSGEDTQYF. The chain joins TRBV4-2 to TRBJ2-3; tentatively, D is TRBD2 (6 bases). This CDR3 has 15 amino acids. Germline lookup yields CDR1 LGHNA and CDR2 YNFKEQ. With 4 bases removed from V and 5 bases from J, the gap between germline ends came to 16 bases.

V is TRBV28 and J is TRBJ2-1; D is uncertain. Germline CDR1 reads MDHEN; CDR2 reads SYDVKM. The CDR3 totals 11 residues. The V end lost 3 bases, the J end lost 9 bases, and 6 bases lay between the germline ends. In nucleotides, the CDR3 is TGTGCCAGCAGTTTCAGAGGTGAGCAGTTCTTC. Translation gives CASSFRGEQFF.

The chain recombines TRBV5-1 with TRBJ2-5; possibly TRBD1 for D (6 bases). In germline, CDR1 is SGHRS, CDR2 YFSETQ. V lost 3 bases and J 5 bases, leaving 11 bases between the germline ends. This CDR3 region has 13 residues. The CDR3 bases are TGCGCCAGCAGCTGGGGGCGCGGGGAGACCCAGTACTTC. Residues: CASSWGRGETQYF.

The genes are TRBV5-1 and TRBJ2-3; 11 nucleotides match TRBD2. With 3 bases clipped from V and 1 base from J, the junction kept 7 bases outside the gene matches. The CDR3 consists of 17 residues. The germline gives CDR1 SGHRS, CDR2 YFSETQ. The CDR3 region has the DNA TGCGCCAGCAGCTCAGCTAGCGGGAGGATCGGCACAGATACGCAGTATTTT. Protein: CASSSASGRIGTDTQYF.

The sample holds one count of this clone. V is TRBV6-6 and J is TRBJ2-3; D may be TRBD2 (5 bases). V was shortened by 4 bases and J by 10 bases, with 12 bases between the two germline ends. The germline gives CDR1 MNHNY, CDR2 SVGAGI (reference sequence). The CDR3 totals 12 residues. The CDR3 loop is CASSSSQAAQYF. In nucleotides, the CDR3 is TGTGCCAGCAGTTCTAGCCAAGCCGCGCAGTATTTT.

CDR3 DNA sequence: TGTGCCAGTAGTACGGAGGCTAGCGGGAGTATAGCGTACGAGCAGTACTTC. Its protein is CASSTEASGSIAYEQYF. This chain joins TRBV19 and TRBJ2-7; 10 bases line up with TRBD2. Per germline, CDR1 LNHDA and CDR2 SQIVND (reference sequence). The CDR3 is 17 amino acids. V was pared by 4 bases and J by 4 bases, with 13 bases of the junction left unmatched.

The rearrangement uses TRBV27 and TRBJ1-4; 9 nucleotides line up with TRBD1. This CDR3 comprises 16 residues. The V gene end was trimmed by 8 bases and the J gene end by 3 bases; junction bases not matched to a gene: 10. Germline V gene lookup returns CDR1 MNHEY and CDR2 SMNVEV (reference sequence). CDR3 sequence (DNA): TGTGCCAGCGGCTACTTTGGGACAGGGCCTAATGAAAAACTGTTTTTT. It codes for CASGYFGTGPNEKLFF.

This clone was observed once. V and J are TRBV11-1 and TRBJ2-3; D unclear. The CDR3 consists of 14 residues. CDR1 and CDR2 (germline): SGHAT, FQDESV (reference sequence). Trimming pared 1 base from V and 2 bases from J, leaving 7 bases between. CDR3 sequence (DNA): TGTGCCAGCAGCTTAGTCGACACCACAGATACGCAGTATTTT. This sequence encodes CASSLVDTTDTQYF.

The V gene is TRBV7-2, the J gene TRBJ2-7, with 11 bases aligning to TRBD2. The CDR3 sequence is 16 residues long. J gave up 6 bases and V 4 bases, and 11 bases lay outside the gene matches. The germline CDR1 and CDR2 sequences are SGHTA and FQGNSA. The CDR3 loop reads CASSCPLAGGPVEQYF. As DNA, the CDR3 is TGTGCCAGCAGCTGCCCCTTAGCGGGAGGGCCCGTCGAGCAGTACTTC.

CDR3 region: CASSLGVVETQYF. DNA of the CDR3: TGTGCCAGCAGTTTAGGAGTGGTGGAGACCCAGTACTTC. The gene calls are TRBV27 and TRBJ2-5; no clear D. Germline V gives CDR1 MNHEY, CDR2 SMNVEV (reference sequence). V was shortened by 2 bases and J by 5 bases, with 9 bases between the two germline ends. The CDR3 is 13 amino acids.

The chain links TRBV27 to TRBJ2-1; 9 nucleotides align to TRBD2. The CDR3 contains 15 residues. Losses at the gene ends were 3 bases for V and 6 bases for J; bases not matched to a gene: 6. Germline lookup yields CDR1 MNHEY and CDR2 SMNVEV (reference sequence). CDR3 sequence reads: CASSFRLAGPNEQFF. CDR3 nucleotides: TGTGCCAGCAGTTTTAGGCTAGCGGGACCCAATGAGCAGTTCTTC.